One and the same sample provided the 5 T cell receptor beta chains below, sequenced in a study of CD8 T cells in ankylosing spondylitis listed by TCRdb under 2017. Libraries were constructed by 5' RACE. The run used an Illumina HiSeq 2500. The public reads were run again by TCRdb, first through fastp at Q25 and then through MiXCR, and only productive beta chains were kept. Rows merge per CDR3 protein into single entries with the most common DNA and genes. For this sample the table gives just over 300,000 distinct CDR3 sequences, of which around 20% were detected only once. Roughly 4% of the sample rests with the top ten. The sequencing input was blood, either unsorted or a sorted T cell fraction (not recorded which). These TCRs come from a female donor with ankylosing spondylitis or in good health (not recorded which).

This clonotype was seen repeatedly, ten times or more. The rearrangement joins TRBV12-3 or TRBV12-4 to TRBJ2-7, with 9 positions matching TRBD2. The CDR3 runs 13 residues. The ends lost 6 bases at V and 8 bases at J; junction bases unmatched: 8. In nucleotides, the CDR3 is TGTGCCAGCAGGAATAGCGGGAGTGCCAAGCAGTACTTC. Residues: CASRNSGSAKQYF.

This clonotype was recorded at least ten times. The rearrangement joins TRBV29-1 to TRBJ2-1, with TRBD1 identical over 9 bases. The CDR3 contains 14 residues. The germline CDR1 and CDR2 sequences are SQVTM and ANQGSEA. J gave up 5 bases and V 5 bases, and 7 bases lay outside the gene matches. The CDR3 DNA reads as TGCAGCGTTTCCGGGACAGGGAGAAACAATGAGCAGTTCTTC. Translation gives CSVSGTGRNNEQFF.

This clonotype was seen repeatedly, ten times or more. The chain joins TRBV6-1 to TRBJ2-7, with a tentative D call TRBD2 (5 bases). The V gene's germline CDR1 is MNHNS and CDR2 SASEGT. This CDR3 has 14 amino acids. Deletions cut 6 bases from V and 3 bases from J, with 15 bases between. The CDR3 protein is CASSSGGFDYEQYF. The CDR3 bases are TGTGCCAGCAGCTCCGGAGGATTCGACTACGAGCAGTACTTC.

This clonotype was picked up a small number of times. The chain combines TRBV12-3 or TRBV12-4 with TRBJ1-2, with D maybe TRBD1 (6 bases). V dropped 5 bases and J dropped 12 bases, with 13 bases sitting between them. This CDR3 comprises 11 residues. The CDR3 reads CASSPQGLHTF. The DNA of the CDR3 is TGTGCCAGCAGTCCCCAGGGGCTCCACACCTTC.

This clonotype has only a few counts. V and J are TRBV20-1 and TRBJ2-3; 12 bases map to TRBD2. Germline-derived CDR1 and CDR2 are DFQATT and SNEGSKA (reference sequence). V lost 4 bases, J lost 2 bases, and 13 bases stayed unmatched. This CDR3 has 18 residues. CDR3 residues: CSAKVLAGGLRYTDTQYF. CDR3 nucleotide sequence: TGCAGTGCTAAGGTACTAGCGGGAGGACTGCGCTACACAGATACGCAGTATTTT.